A selection of T cell receptor beta chains follows, all from one sample in a study of identical twins. TCRdb used MiXCR to reprocess the 5' RACE reads, holding one entry per CDR3 protein. The sample gives roughly 1,500,000 distinct CDR3 sequences, about 31% of which show up once; about 0.27% is in the top ten. The sequencing input was cord blood. The receptor source for this set is a newborn girl in good health. CDR3s include the opening cysteine and the closing phenylalanine or tryptophan. Each record gives: V gene, D gene, clone size, CDR3 length, J gene, CDR3 protein, CDR3 DNA. A D gene is named only where the DNA matches it firmly. The size field is filled for only some rows; it gives once, few, many or a size class.

V gene: TRBV29-1
D gene: -
clone size: few
CDR3 length: 14
J gene: TRBJ1-5
CDR3 protein: CSVLSADGHQPQHF
CDR3 DNA: TGCAGCGTTCTATCGGCGGATGGACATCAGCCCCAGCATTTT

V gene: TRBV7-2
D gene: -
clone size: -
CDR3 length: 12
J gene: TRBJ2-1
CDR3 protein: CASSLGIETQFF
CDR3 DNA: TGTGCCAGCAGCTTAGGAATCGAGACCCAGTTCTTC

V gene: TRBV29-1
D gene: -
clone size: few
CDR3 length: 13
J gene: TRBJ2-5
CDR3 protein: CSVHWAPQETQYF
CDR3 DNA: TGCAGCGTCCATTGGGCGCCCCAAGAGACCCAGTACTTC

V gene: TRBV11-2
D gene: -
clone size: many
CDR3 length: 12
J gene: TRBJ2-1
CDR3 protein: CASSPGADEQFF
CDR3 DNA: TGTGCCAGCTCTCCCGGGGCCGATGAGCAGTTCTTC

V gene: TRBV20-1
D gene: -
clone size: few
CDR3 length: 13
J gene: TRBJ2-7
CDR3 protein: CSAREVGGYEQYF
CDR3 DNA: TGCAGTGCTAGAGAGGTGGGGGGCTACGAGCAGTACTTC

V gene: TRBV25-1
D gene: -
clone size: few
CDR3 length: 18
J gene: TRBJ1-6
CDR3 protein: CASSESVPLGSYNSPLHF
CDR3 DNA: TGTGCCAGCAGTGAATCAGTTCCTCTTGGATCCTATAATTCACCCCTCCACTTT

V gene: TRBV14
D gene: -
clone size: -
CDR3 length: 15
J gene: TRBJ2-3
CDR3 protein: CASSPRRSSTDTQYF
CDR3 DNA: TGTGCCAGCAGCCCTAGAAGGTCTAGCACAGATACGCAGTATTTT

V gene: TRBV21-1
D gene: -
clone size: few
CDR3 length: 17
J gene: TRBJ2-4
CDR3 protein: CASSKGLAGVAKNIQYF
CDR3 DNA: TGTGCCAGCAGCAAAGGACTAGCGGGTGTGGCCAAAAACATTCAGTACTTC

V gene: TRBV27
D gene: TRBD1
clone size: few
CDR3 length: 15
J gene: TRBJ1-5
CDR3 protein: CASSFEGARRQPQHF
CDR3 DNA: TGTGCCAGCAGTTTCGAGGGGGCGCGGCGTCAGCCCCAGCATTTT

V gene: TRBV5-1
D gene: -
clone size: -
CDR3 length: 14
J gene: TRBJ1-1
CDR3 protein: CASSFIGLNTEAFF
CDR3 DNA: TGCGCCAGCAGCTTTATAGGACTGAACACTGAAGCTTTCTTT

V gene: TRBV10-3
D gene: -
clone size: -
CDR3 length: 14
J gene: TRBJ2-5
CDR3 protein: CAISGGSQQETQYF
CDR3 DNA: TGTGCCATCAGTGGAGGCAGTCAACAAGAGACCCAGTACTTC

V gene: TRBV27
D gene: TRBD2
clone size: -
CDR3 length: 18
J gene: TRBJ2-3
CDR3 protein: CASRHGTSGRAGTDTQYF
CDR3 DNA: TGTGCCAGCAGACACGGGACTAGCGGGAGGGCCGGCACAGATACGCAGTATTTT

V gene: TRBV20-1
D gene: -
clone size: -
CDR3 length: 16
J gene: TRBJ1-6
CDR3 protein: CSAIWPRGGYNSPLHF
CDR3 DNA: TGCAGTGCTATTTGGCCGAGGGGGGGCTATAATTCACCCCTCCACTTT

V gene: TRBV5-1
D gene: TRBD1
clone size: -
CDR3 length: 15
J gene: TRBJ2-1
CDR3 protein: CASRNLQGNYNEQFF
CDR3 DNA: TGCGCCAGCAGAAACCTACAGGGGAACTACAATGAGCAGTTCTTC

V gene: TRBV28
D gene: TRBD1
clone size: -
CDR3 length: 17
J gene: TRBJ1-2
CDR3 protein: CASSQPDRGHRDYGYTF
CDR3 DNA: TGTGCCAGCAGCCAGCCGGACAGGGGCCATAGGGACTATGGCTACACCTTC

V gene: TRBV29-1
D gene: -
clone size: -
CDR3 length: 12
J gene: TRBJ2-7
CDR3 protein: CSVETGRYEQYF
CDR3 DNA: TGCAGCGTCGAAACAGGCCGCTACGAGCAGTACTTC

V gene: TRBV20-1
D gene: -
clone size: once
CDR3 length: 12
J gene: TRBJ2-5
CDR3 protein: CSATPGSETQYF
CDR3 DNA: TGCAGTGCTACCCCGGGCTCAGAGACCCAGTACTTC

V gene: TRBV5-6
D gene: -
clone size: few
CDR3 length: 14
J gene: TRBJ2-1
CDR3 protein: CASSLEKAYNEQFF
CDR3 DNA: TGTGCCAGCAGCCTGGAGAAGGCTTACAATGAGCAGTTCTTC

V gene: TRBV6-6
D gene: -
clone size: few
CDR3 length: 13
J gene: TRBJ1-2
CDR3 protein: CASSYEDTYGYTF
CDR3 DNA: TGTGCCAGCAGTTACGAGGACACCTATGGCTACACCTTC

V gene: TRBV28
D gene: -
clone size: -
CDR3 length: 15
J gene: TRBJ2-3
CDR3 protein: CASSLSFDVVSGQYF
CDR3 DNA: TGTGCCAGCAGTTTATCGTTCGACGTAGTAAGTGGGCAGTATTTT

V gene: TRBV28
D gene: TRBD1
clone size: few
CDR3 length: 16
J gene: TRBJ1-4
CDR3 protein: CASSLSRTGGSEKLFF
CDR3 DNA: TGTGCCAGCAGTTTATCCAGGACAGGGGGCAGTGAAAAACTGTTTTTT

V gene: TRBV18
D gene: -
clone size: -
CDR3 length: 14
J gene: TRBJ1-6
CDR3 protein: CASSPGLPGSPLHF
CDR3 DNA: TGTGCCAGCTCACCAGGGTTGCCAGGTTCACCCCTCCACTTT

V gene: TRBV2
D gene: -
clone size: -
CDR3 length: 13
J gene: TRBJ2-7
CDR3 protein: CASSDGVGETRYF
CDR3 DNA: TGTGCCAGCAGTGATGGGGTAGGAGAGACCCGGTACTTC

V gene: TRBV2
D gene: -
clone size: -
CDR3 length: 14
J gene: TRBJ2-3
CDR3 protein: CASSDTDGTDTQYF
CDR3 DNA: TGTGCCAGCAGTGATACGGACGGCACAGATACGCAGTATTTT

V gene: TRBV4-2
D gene: -
clone size: -
CDR3 length: 14
J gene: TRBJ1-2
CDR3 protein: CASSQGSRDYGYTF
CDR3 DNA: TGTGCCAGCAGCCAAGGGTCCAGGGACTATGGCTACACCTTC

V gene: TRBV6-6
D gene: -
clone size: few
CDR3 length: 14
J gene: TRBJ2-1
CDR3 protein: CASSYEGGPLGQFF
CDR3 DNA: TGTGCCAGCAGTTACGAGGGGGGGCCTCTAGGGCAGTTCTTC

V gene: TRBV5-6
D gene: -
clone size: few
CDR3 length: 17
J gene: TRBJ1-4
CDR3 protein: CASSLLGRPATNEKLFF
CDR3 DNA: TGTGCCAGCAGCTTGTTGGGACGGCCTGCAACTAATGAAAAACTGTTTTTT

V gene: TRBV5-6
D gene: -
clone size: -
CDR3 length: 15
J gene: TRBJ2-7
CDR3 protein: CASSPGQSTYNEQYF
CDR3 DNA: TGTGCCAGCAGCCCCGGACAGAGTACCTACAATGAGCAGTACTTC

V gene: TRBV9
D gene: TRBD2
clone size: -
CDR3 length: 19
J gene: TRBJ2-7
CDR3 protein: CASSPLLAGGPRTYNEQYF
CDR3 DNA: TGTGCCAGCAGCCCTCTTCTAGCGGGGGGGCCTAGGACCTACAATGAGCAGTACTTC

V gene: TRBV4-1
D gene: -
clone size: -
CDR3 length: 17
J gene: TRBJ2-1
CDR3 protein: CASSQGSLGIAYNEQFF
CDR3 DNA: TGCGCCAGCAGCCAAGGATCTTTGGGGATCGCCTACAATGAGCAGTTCTTC

V gene: TRBV5-1
D gene: -
clone size: few
CDR3 length: 19
J gene: TRBJ2-1
CDR3 protein: CASSLGVASSLSSYNEQFF
CDR3 DNA: TGCGCCAGCAGCTTGGGAGTAGCGTCGTCCCTAAGCTCCTACAATGAGCAGTTCTTC

V gene: TRBV27
D gene: -
clone size: -
CDR3 length: 14
J gene: TRBJ1-5
CDR3 protein: CASRTTGTNQPQHF
CDR3 DNA: TGTGCCAGCAGAACGACAGGTACCAATCAGCCCCAGCATTTT

V gene: TRBV20-1
D gene: TRBD1
clone size: -
CDR3 length: 12
J gene: TRBJ1-4
CDR3 protein: CSARGQSEKLFF
CDR3 DNA: TGCAGTGCTAGGGGACAGTCGGAAAAACTGTTTTTT

V gene: TRBV25-1
D gene: -
clone size: -
CDR3 length: 15
J gene: TRBJ2-1
CDR3 protein: CASRRGEGAYNEQFF
CDR3 DNA: TGTGCCAGTCGAAGGGGGGAGGGCGCCTACAATGAGCAGTTCTTC

V gene: TRBV20-1
D gene: -
clone size: few
CDR3 length: 13
J gene: TRBJ2-7
CDR3 protein: CSARKGSPYEQYF
CDR3 DNA: TGCAGTGCTAGAAAAGGTTCTCCCTACGAGCAGTACTTC

V gene: TRBV7-2
D gene: -
clone size: -
CDR3 length: 12
J gene: TRBJ2-5
CDR3 protein: CASSLDRKTQYF
CDR3 DNA: TGTGCCAGCAGCTTAGACCGGAAGACCCAGTACTTC

V gene: TRBV21-1
D gene: -
clone size: -
CDR3 length: 18
J gene: TRBJ2-2
CDR3 protein: CASSKGARDRDKTVSLFF
CDR3 DNA: TGTGCCAGCAGCAAAGGCGCCCGGGACAGGGACAAGACCGTGTCGCTGTTTTTT

V gene: TRBV24-1
D gene: -
clone size: -
CDR3 length: 11
J gene: TRBJ2-2
CDR3 protein: CATSDAGELFF
CDR3 DNA: TGTGCCACCAGTGACGCCGGGGAGCTGTTTTTT

V gene: TRBV23-1
D gene: -
clone size: -
CDR3 length: 13
J gene: TRBJ1-2
CDR3 protein: CASSTRVDYGYTF
CDR3 DNA: TGCGCCAGCAGTACCAGGGTCGACTATGGCTACACCTTC

V gene: TRBV10-3
D gene: TRBD1
clone size: -
CDR3 length: 13
J gene: TRBJ1-1
CDR3 protein: CAISNRGSAEAFF
CDR3 DNA: TGTGCCATCAGTAACAGGGGTTCTGCTGAAGCTTTCTTT

V gene: TRBV23-1
D gene: TRBD2
clone size: -
CDR3 length: 15
J gene: TRBJ2-1
CDR3 protein: CASSPRLAGTYEQFF
CDR3 DNA: TGCGCCAGCAGTCCCAGACTAGCGGGAACCTACGAGCAGTTCTTC

V gene: TRBV5-1
D gene: TRBD2
clone size: few
CDR3 length: 16
J gene: TRBJ2-3
CDR3 protein: CASSLISGGPTDTQYF
CDR3 DNA: TGCGCCAGCAGCTTGATTTCGGGGGGGCCTACAGATACGCAGTATTTT

V gene: TRBV7-2
D gene: TRBD2
clone size: -
CDR3 length: 16
J gene: TRBJ2-3
CDR3 protein: CASSRTLAVLTDTQYF
CDR3 DNA: TGTGCCAGCAGCCGTACCCTAGCGGTCCTCACAGATACGCAGTATTTT

V gene: TRBV10-1
D gene: TRBD2
clone size: few
CDR3 length: 14
J gene: TRBJ2-1
CDR3 protein: CASSGGAGVNEQFF
CDR3 DNA: TGCGCCAGCAGTGGAGGAGCGGGGGTTAATGAGCAGTTCTTC

V gene: TRBV28
D gene: TRBD2
clone size: many
CDR3 length: 14
J gene: TRBJ2-5
CDR3 protein: CASSLIGGSGEQYF
CDR3 DNA: TGTGCCAGCAGTTTAATCGGCGGGAGCGGGGAGCAGTACTTC

V gene: TRBV29-1
D gene: -
clone size: many
CDR3 length: 12
J gene: TRBJ1-2
CDR3 protein: CSVDAGNYGYTF
CDR3 DNA: TGCAGCGTTGATGCCGGTAACTATGGCTACACCTTC

V gene: TRBV6-1
D gene: -
clone size: few
CDR3 length: 15
J gene: TRBJ1-6
CDR3 protein: CASSESRRWNSPLHF
CDR3 DNA: TGTGCCAGCAGTGAAAGCCGAAGGTGGAATTCACCCCTCCACTTT

V gene: TRBV5-1
D gene: TRBD1
clone size: few
CDR3 length: 16
J gene: TRBJ2-3
CDR3 protein: CASSGRQGFSTDTQYF
CDR3 DNA: TGCGCCAGCAGCGGGAGACAGGGATTTAGCACAGATACGCAGTATTTT

V gene: TRBV5-1
D gene: TRBD2
clone size: -
CDR3 length: 15
J gene: TRBJ2-2
CDR3 protein: CASSTGLAEPGELFF
CDR3 DNA: TGCGCCAGCAGCACCGGACTAGCCGAACCCGGGGAGCTGTTTTTT

V gene: TRBV9
D gene: -
clone size: -
CDR3 length: 15
J gene: TRBJ2-4
CDR3 protein: CASSVGGVAKNIQYF
CDR3 DNA: TGTGCCAGCAGCGTAGGGGGTGTAGCCAAAAACATTCAGTACTTC

V gene: TRBV29-1
D gene: TRBD1
clone size: few
CDR3 length: 14
J gene: TRBJ2-3
CDR3 protein: CSVVGDRDTDTQYF
CDR3 DNA: TGCAGCGTTGTGGGGGACAGGGACACAGATACGCAGTATTTT

V gene: TRBV24-1
D gene: -
clone size: many
CDR3 length: 13
J gene: TRBJ2-5
CDR3 protein: CATSDLGQETQYF
CDR3 DNA: TGTGCCACCAGTGATTTGGGGCAAGAGACCCAGTACTTC

V gene: TRBV5-1
D gene: -
clone size: many
CDR3 length: 14
J gene: TRBJ2-3
CDR3 protein: CASSFAGPTDTQYF
CDR3 DNA: TGCGCCAGCAGCTTTGCAGGCCCCACAGATACGCAGTATTTT

V gene: TRBV30
D gene: -
clone size: few
CDR3 length: 13
J gene: TRBJ1-2
CDR3 protein: CAWSPGANYGYTF
CDR3 DNA: TGTGCCTGGAGTCCCGGGGCCAACTATGGCTACACCTTC

V gene: TRBV2
D gene: TRBD1
clone size: -
CDR3 length: 18
J gene: TRBJ2-4
CDR3 protein: CASSEQTGGFSAKNIQYF
CDR3 DNA: TGTGCCAGCAGTGAACAGACAGGGGGCTTTTCGGCCAAAAACATTCAGTACTTC

V gene: TRBV25-1
D gene: TRBD1
clone size: few
CDR3 length: 16
J gene: TRBJ1-2
CDR3 protein: CASSGIRDRLLYGYTF
CDR3 DNA: TGTGCCAGCAGTGGGATCCGGGACAGGCTCCTCTATGGCTACACCTTC

V gene: TRBV5-1
D gene: TRBD2
clone size: -
CDR3 length: 18
J gene: TRBJ2-6
CDR3 protein: CASTSGRYPLSGANVLTF
CDR3 DNA: TGCGCCAGCACTAGCGGGAGATATCCTCTCTCTGGGGCCAACGTCCTGACTTTC

V gene: TRBV29-1
D gene: TRBD2
clone size: many
CDR3 length: 15
J gene: TRBJ2-7
CDR3 protein: CSGLYLAGGSYEQYF
CDR3 DNA: TGCAGCGGACTATACTTAGCGGGAGGTTCCTACGAGCAGTACTTC